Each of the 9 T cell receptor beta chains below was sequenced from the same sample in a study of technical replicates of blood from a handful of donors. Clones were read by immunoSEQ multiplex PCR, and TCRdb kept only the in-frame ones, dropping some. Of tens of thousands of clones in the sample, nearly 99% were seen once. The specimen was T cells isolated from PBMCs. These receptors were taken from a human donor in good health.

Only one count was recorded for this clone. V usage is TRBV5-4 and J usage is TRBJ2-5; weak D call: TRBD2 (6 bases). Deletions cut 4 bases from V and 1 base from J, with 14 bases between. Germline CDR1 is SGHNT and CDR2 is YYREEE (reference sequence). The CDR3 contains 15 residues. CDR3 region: CASSPNIAVQETQYF. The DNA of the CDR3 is TGTGCCAGCAGCCCTAATATAGCGGTCCAAGAGACCCAGTACTTC.

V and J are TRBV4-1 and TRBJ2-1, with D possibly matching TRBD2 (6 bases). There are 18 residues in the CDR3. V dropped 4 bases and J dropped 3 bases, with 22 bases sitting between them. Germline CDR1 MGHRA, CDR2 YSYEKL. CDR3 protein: CASSPGTVGGSLYNEQFF. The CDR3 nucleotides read TGCGCCAGCAGCCCCGGGACGGTGGGGGGTTCCCTCTACAATGAGCAGTTCTTC.

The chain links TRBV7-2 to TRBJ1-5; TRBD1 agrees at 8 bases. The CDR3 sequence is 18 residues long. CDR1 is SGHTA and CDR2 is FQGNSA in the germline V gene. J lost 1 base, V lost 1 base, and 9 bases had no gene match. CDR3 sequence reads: CASSLVLIRQGSNQPQHF. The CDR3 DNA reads TGTGCCAGCAGCTTAGTCCTAATTCGACAGGGGAGCAATCAGCCCCAGCATTTT.

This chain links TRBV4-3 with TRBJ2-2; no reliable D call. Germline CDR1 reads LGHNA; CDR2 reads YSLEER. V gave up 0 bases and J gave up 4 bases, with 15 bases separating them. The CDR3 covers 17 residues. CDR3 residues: CASSQEYQLELTGELFF. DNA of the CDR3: TGCGCCAGCAGCCAAGAATACCAGCTAGAGCTCACCGGGGAGCTGTTTTTT.

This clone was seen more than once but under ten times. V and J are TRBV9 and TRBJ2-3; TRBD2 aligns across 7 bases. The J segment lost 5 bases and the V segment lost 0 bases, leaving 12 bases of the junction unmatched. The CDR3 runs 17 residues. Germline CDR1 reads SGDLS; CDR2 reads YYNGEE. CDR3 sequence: CASSVGTFPREKDTQYF. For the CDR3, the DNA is TGTGCCAGCAGCGTAGGGACCTTTCCGCGGGAGAAAGATACGCAGTATTTT. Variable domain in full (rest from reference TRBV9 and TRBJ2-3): DSGVTQTPKHLITATGQRVTLRCSPRSGDLSVYWYQQSLDQGLQFLIQYYNGEERAKGNILERFSAQQFPDLHSELNLSSLELGDSALYFCASSVGTFPREKDTQYFGPGTRLTVL.

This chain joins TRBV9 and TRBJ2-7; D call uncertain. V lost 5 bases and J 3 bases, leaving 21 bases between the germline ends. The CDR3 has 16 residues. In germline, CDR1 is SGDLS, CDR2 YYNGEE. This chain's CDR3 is CASSPSGTRPGYEQYF. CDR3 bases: TGTGCCAGCAGTCCCTCTGGAACCCGCCCAGGCTACGAGCAGTACTTC.

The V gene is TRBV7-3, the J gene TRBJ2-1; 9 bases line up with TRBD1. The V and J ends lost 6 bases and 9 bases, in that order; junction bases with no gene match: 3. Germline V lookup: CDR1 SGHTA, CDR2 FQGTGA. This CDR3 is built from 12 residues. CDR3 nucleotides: TGTGCCAGCAGTCAACAGGGGGCTGAGCAGTTCTTC. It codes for CASSQQGAEQFF.

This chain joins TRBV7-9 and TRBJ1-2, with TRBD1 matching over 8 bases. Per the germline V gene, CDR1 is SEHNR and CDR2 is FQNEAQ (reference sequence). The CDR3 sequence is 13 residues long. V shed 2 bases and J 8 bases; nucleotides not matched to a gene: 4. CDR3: CASSLPTGGGYTF. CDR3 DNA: TGTGCCAGCAGCTTACCTACAGGGGGAGGCTACACCTTC.

This CDR3 is CSVGGGLNTEAFF. The CDR3, as DNA: TGCAGCGTGGGGGGAGGACTGAACACTGAAGCTTTCTTT. The rearrangement uses TRBV29-1 and TRBJ1-1, with TRBD1 as a possible D gene (5 bases). V was trimmed by 6 bases and J by 0 bases, leaving 11 bases between them. The CDR3 consists of 13 residues. The germline V gene encodes CDR1 SQVTM and CDR2 ANQGSEA.